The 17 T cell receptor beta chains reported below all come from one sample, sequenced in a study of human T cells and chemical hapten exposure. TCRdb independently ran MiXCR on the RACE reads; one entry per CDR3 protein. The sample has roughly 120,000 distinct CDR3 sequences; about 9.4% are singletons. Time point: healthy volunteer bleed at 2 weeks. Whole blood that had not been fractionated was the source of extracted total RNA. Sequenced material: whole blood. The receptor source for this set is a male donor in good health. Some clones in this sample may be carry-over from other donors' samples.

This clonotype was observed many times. The CDR3 is CATSGGTSEQYF. The CDR3 DNA reads as TGTGCCACCAGCGGCGGGACTTCCGAGCAGTACTTC. The J gene is TRBJ2-7, the V gene TRBV15; a possible D gene is TRBD2 (6 bases). Trimming removed 5 bases at V and 6 bases at J, with 11 bases between. This CDR3 contains 12 residues. The germline gives CDR1 LNHNV, CDR2 YYDKDF (reference sequence).

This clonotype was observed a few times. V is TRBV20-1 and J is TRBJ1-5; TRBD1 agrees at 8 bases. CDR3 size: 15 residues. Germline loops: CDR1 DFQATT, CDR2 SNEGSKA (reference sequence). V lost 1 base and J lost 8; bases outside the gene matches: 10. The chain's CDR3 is CSARGTGNVMEPQHF. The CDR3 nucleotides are TGCAGTGCTAGAGGGACAGGGAACGTGATGGAGCCCCAGCATTTT.

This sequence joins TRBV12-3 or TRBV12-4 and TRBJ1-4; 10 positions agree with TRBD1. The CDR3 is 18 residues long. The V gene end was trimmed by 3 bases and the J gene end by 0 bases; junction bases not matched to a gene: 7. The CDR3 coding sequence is TGTGCCAGCAGTTTGTTTGACAGGGGGCTATCAACTAATGAAAAACTGTTTTTT. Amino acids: CASSLFDRGLSTNEKLFF.

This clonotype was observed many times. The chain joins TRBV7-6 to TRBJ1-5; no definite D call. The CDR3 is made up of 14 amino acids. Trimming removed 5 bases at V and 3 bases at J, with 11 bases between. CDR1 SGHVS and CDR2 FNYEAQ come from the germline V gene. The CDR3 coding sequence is TGTGCCAGCAGCCCCGACGGCACCAATCAGCCCCAGCATTTT. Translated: CASSPDGTNQPQHF. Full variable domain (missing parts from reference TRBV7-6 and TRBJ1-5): GAGVSQSPRYKVTKRGQDVALRCDPISGHVSLYWYRQALGQGPEFLTYFNYEAQQDKSGLPNDRFSAERPEGSISTLTIQRTEQRDSAMYRCASSPDGTNQPQHFGDGTRLSIL.

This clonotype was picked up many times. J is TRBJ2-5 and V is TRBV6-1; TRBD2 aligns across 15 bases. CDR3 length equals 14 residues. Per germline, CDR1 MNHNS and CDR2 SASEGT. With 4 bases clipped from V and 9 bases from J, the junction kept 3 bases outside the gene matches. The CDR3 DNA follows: TGTGCCAGCAGTGGGACTAGCGGGGGGGTGTCCCAGTACTTC. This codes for CASSGTSGGVSQYF.

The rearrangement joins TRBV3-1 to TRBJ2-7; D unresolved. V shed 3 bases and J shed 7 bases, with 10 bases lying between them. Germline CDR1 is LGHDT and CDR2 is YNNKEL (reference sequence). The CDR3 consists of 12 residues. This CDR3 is CASSQPAREQYF. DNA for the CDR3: TGTGCCAGCAGCCAGCCCGCACGGGAGCAGTACTTC.

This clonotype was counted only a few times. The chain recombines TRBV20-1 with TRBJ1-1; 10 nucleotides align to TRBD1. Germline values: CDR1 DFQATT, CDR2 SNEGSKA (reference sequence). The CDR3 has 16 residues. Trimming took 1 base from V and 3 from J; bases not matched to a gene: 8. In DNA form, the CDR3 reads TGCAGTGCTAGAGGGGACACGGACAGGGGGTACACTGAAGCTTTCTTT. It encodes CSARGDTDRGYTEAFF.

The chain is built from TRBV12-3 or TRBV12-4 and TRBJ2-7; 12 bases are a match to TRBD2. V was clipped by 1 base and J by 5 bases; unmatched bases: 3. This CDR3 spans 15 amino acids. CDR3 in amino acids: CASSLETSGSHEQYF. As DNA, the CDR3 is TGTGCCAGCAGTTTAGAGACTAGCGGGAGCCACGAGCAGTACTTC.

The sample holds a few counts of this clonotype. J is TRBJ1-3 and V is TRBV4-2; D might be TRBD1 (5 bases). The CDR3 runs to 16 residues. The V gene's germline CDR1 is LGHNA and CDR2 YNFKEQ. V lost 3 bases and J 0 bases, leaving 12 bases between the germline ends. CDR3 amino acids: CASSQGRTNSGNTIYF. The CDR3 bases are TGTGCCAGCAGCCAGGGACGGACGAACTCTGGAAACACCATATATTTT.

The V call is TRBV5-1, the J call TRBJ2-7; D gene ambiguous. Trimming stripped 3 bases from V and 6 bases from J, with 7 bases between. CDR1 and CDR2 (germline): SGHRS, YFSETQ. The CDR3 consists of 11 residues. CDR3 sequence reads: CASSWNSEQYF. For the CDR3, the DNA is TGCGCCAGCAGCTGGAACAGCGAGCAGTACTTC.

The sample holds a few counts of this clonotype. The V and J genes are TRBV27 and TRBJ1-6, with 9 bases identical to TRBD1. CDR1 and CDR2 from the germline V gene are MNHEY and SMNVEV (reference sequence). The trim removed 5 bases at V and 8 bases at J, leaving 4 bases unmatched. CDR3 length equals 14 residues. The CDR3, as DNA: TGTGCCAGCAGTGGGGACAGGGATTATTCACCCCTCCACTTT. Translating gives CASSGDRDYSPLHF.

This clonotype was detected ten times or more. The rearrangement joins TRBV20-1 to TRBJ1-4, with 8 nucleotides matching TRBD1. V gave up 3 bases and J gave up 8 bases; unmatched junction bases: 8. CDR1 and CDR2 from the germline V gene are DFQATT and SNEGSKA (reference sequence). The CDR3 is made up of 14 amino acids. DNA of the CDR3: TGCAGTGCTAGCCCAGGGGGCGTGCGGGAAAAACTGTTTTTT. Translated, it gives CSASPGGVREKLFF.

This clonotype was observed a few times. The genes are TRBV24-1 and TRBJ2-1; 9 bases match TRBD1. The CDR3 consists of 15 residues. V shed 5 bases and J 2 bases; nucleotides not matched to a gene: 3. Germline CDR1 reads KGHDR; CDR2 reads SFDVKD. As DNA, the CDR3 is TGTGCCACCAGTGTGGACAGGGGCACCTACAATGAGCAGTTCTTC. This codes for CATSVDRGTYNEQFF.

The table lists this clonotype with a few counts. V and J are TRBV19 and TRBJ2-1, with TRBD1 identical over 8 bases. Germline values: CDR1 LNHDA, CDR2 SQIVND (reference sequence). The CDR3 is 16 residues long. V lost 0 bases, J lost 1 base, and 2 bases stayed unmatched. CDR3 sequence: CASSIDRGQSYNEQFF. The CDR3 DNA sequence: TGTGCCAGTAGTATAGACAGGGGGCAGTCCTACAATGAGCAGTTCTTC.

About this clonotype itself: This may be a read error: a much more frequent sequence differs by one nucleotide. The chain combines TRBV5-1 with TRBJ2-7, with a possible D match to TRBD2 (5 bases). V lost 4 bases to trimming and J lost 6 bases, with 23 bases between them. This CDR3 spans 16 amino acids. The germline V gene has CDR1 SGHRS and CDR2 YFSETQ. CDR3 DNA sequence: TGCGCCAGCAGCGTACGCGAACTCCGGGGTAAGGGCGAGCAGTACTTC. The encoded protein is CASSVRELRGKGEQYF. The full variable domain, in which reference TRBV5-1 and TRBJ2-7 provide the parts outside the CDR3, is KAGVTQTPRYLIKTRGQQVTLSCSPISGHRSVSWYQQTPGQGLQFLFEYFSETQRNKGNFPGRFSGRQFSNSRSEMNVSTLELGDSALYLCASSVRELRGKGEQYFGPGTRLTVT.

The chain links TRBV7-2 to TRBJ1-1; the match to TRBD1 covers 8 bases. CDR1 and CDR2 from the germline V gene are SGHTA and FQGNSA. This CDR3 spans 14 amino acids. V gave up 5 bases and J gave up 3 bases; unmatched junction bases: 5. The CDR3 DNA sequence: TGTGCCAGCAGCCGCAGGGGGCGGGACACTGAAGCTTTCTTT. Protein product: CASSRRGRDTEAFF.

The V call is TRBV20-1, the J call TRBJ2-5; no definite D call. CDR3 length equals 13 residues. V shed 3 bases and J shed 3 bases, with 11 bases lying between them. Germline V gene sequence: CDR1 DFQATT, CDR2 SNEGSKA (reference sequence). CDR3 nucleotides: TGCAGTGCTAGGTTGGGAAGGGAAGAGACCCAGTACTTC. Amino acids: CSARLGREETQYF.